These T cell receptor beta chains were read from a single sample in a study of OX40 agonist ivuxolimab in advanced cancers. Sequencing was performed with immunoSEQ multiplex PCR; in TCRdb, only in-frame clones are kept and a portion is missing. The sample holds fewer than 45,000 clones; roughly 91% are singletons and the top ten take around an eighth. The sequenced sample was CD4+ or CD8+ T cells sorted from blood, obtained in a trial of the OX40 agonist ivuxolimab. The origin of the receptors is an adult with an advanced solid tumor such as melanoma, head and neck, liver or kidney cancer. Both conserved end residues are part of each CDR3. D genes are given only for firm matches. Clone size appears in some rows only: once, few, many, or a class for an expanded clone.

>few|TRBJ2-3|TRBD2|TRBV10-3
CAISGASGGEGDTQYF
TGTGCCATCAGTGGGGCTAGCGGGGGTGAAGGAGATACGCAGTATTTT
>-|TRBJ1-1|TRBD1|TRBV15
CATSRTGGNTEAFF
TGTGCCACCAGCAGAACAGGGGGGAACACTGAAGCTTTCTTT
>-|TRBJ2-2|-|TRBV2
CASSVVQNTGELFF
TGTGCCAGCAGTGTAGTGCAAAACACCGGGGAGCTGTTTTTT
>-|TRBJ2-1|-|TRBV5-8
CASGARPHRAYFGNEQFF
TGTGCCAGTGGGGCACGACCCCACAGGGCCTATTTCGGGAATGAGCAGTTCTTC
>-|TRBJ2-3|-|TRBV15
CATSRGTAPSTDTQYF
TGTGCCACCAGCAGAGGGACAGCGCCGAGCACAGATACGCAGTATTTT
>-|TRBJ1-1|-|TRBV7-9
CASSLTDPGGETEAFF
TGTGCCAGCAGCCTCACAGATCCGGGGGGTGAGACTGAAGCTTTCTTT
>-|TRBJ1-5|-|TRBV19
CASSLRQDYSNQPQHF
TGTGCCAGTAGTCTTCGACAGGATTATAGCAATCAGCCCCAGCATTTT
>-|TRBJ2-1|TRBD2|TRBV6-1
CASSWTSGIKNEQFF
TGTGCCAGCAGTTGGACTAGCGGGATTAAGAATGAGCAGTTCTTC
>-|TRBJ1-2|TRBD1|TRBV7-8
CASSSLGTGGLGYGYTF
TGTGCCAGCAGCTCACTAGGGACAGGGGGCCTCGGCTATGGCTACACCTTC
>once|TRBJ2-3|TRBD2|TRBV29-1
CSGALAGGPNTQYF
TGCAGCGGAGCTCTAGCGGGAGGGCCAAATACGCAGTATTTT
>-|TRBJ2-7|TRBD2|TRBV27
CASSLGAGATYEQYF
TGTGCCAGCAGTTTAGGGGCGGGAGCTACCTACGAGCAGTACTTC
>-|TRBJ2-7|-|TRBV6-6
CASRELGLSEQYF
TGTGCCAGCCGGGAACTGGGGCTCTCCGAGCAGTACTTC
>-|TRBJ2-7|-|TRBV6-6
CASSSTITGIGEQYF
TGTGCCAGCAGTTCAACTATCACAGGAATTGGCGAGCAGTACTTC
>-|TRBJ1-2|-|TRBV11-3
CASSLESTRYGYTF
TGTGCCAGCAGCTTAGAGTCGACACGCTATGGCTACACCTTC
>-|TRBJ2-7|TRBD2|TRBV7-9
CASSLTSEGGSYEQYF
TGTGCCAGCAGCTTGACTAGCGAGGGAGGTTCCTACGAGCAGTACTTC
>-|TRBJ1-5|TRBD1|TRBV15
CATSRDTGTGGNQPQHF
TGTGCCACCAGCAGAGATACAGGGACAGGCGGCAATCAGCCCCAGCATTTT
>-|TRBJ2-3|-|TRBV10-2
CASSERPTRGVSTDTQYF
TGCGCCAGCAGTGAGAGGCCTACGCGCGGGGTCTCCACAGATACGCAGTATTTT
>few|TRBJ2-2|-|TRBV19
CASTAWGDSYTGELFF
TGTGCCAGTACCGCTTGGGGGGACAGTTACACCGGGGAGCTGTTTTTT
>-|TRBJ1-4|TRBD1|TRBV6-5
CASSYSNRGGNEKLFF
TGTGCCAGCAGTTACTCCAACAGGGGGGGTAATGAAAAACTGTTTTTT
>-|TRBJ2-5|TRBD2|TRBV7-6
CASSSVSGGAGETQYF
TGTGCCAGCAGCTCTGTTAGCGGGGGGGCCGGGGAGACCCAGTACTTC
>-|TRBJ1-4|-|TRBV18
CASSPPGRSGEKLFF
TGTGCCAGCTCACCACCAGGAAGGTCTGGTGAAAAACTGTTTTTT
>-|TRBJ2-1|-|TRBV5-6
CASSLYRDEQFF
TGTGCCAGCAGCCTGTACAGGGATGAGCAGTTCTTC